A single sample gave rise to the 25 T cell receptor beta chains below, sequenced in a study of blood T cell repertoires in COVID-19. The data were produced by immunoSEQ multiplex PCR, yet TCRdb's version contains in-frame clones alone and is incomplete. Among around 300,000 clones listed, approximately 89% were seen once. The specimen sequenced was PBMCs or T cells enriched from blood (not recorded which). These receptors were collected from a woman aged 18-35 years who had recovered from COVID-19.

The V call is TRBV25-1, the J call TRBJ2-7; TRBD1 matches 7 bases. The CDR3 extends over 14 amino acids. CDR1 and CDR2 from the germline V gene are MGHDK and SYGVNS. Unmatched junction bases numbered 5, after V lost 4 bases and J lost 2 bases. The DNA of the CDR3 is TGTGCCAGCAGTGCCGGGACAGTCCCCTACGAGCAGTACTTC. It is translated as CASSAGTVPYEQYF.

This clone was seen a single time. The V gene is TRBV27, the J gene TRBJ2-1; TRBD2 matches at 8 bases. There are 15 residues in the CDR3. The V segment lost 7 bases and the J segment 7 bases; nucleotides outside the gene matches: 12. CDR1 and CDR2 (germline): MNHEY, SMNVEV (reference sequence). CDR3 loop: CASIGSGKARNEQFF. The DNA for the CDR3 is TGTGCCAGCATCGGTAGCGGGAAGGCGAGGAATGAGCAGTTCTTC.

This clone was detected only a few times. This chain connects TRBV2 to TRBJ2-2; 15 bases fit TRBD2. Germline CDR1 and CDR2: SNHLY and FYNNEI. V lost 6 bases to trimming and J lost 5 bases; unmatched junction nucleotides: 4. This CDR3 has 16 residues. CDR3: CASRSGTSGRTGELFF. The CDR3 coding sequence is TGTGCCAGCAGGTCGGGGACTAGCGGGAGGACCGGGGAGCTGTTTTTT.

This sequence joins TRBV18 and TRBJ2-1, with TRBD2 matching 7 bases. V gave up 1 base and J gave up 8 bases; unmatched junction bases: 5. The CDR3 is 14 residues long. Germline lookup yields CDR1 KGHSH and CDR2 LQKENI. Here the CDR3 reads CASSPRTSEYEQFF. The CDR3, as DNA: TGTGCCAGCTCACCACGGACTAGTGAGTATGAGCAGTTCTTC.

In this sample, this clone turned up once. The chain is built from TRBV7-9 and TRBJ2-5, with D tentatively TRBD1 (6 bases). The CDR3 length is 18 residues. V lost 1 base, J lost 1 base, and 19 bases lay in between. Germline V CDR1 and CDR2: SEHNR, FQNEAQ (reference sequence). CDR3 in DNA: TGTGCCAGCAGCTTAGAACCCCAATCCGGACAGATCCAAGAGACCCAGTACTTC. Residues: CASSLEPQSGQIQETQYF.

The chain couples TRBV9 to TRBJ2-3; D perhaps matches TRBD2 (5 bases). V lost 2 bases and J 5 bases, leaving 15 bases between the germline ends. The CDR3 length is 15 residues. CDR1 is SGDLS, CDR2 YYNGEE, per germline. The CDR3 loop is CASSVALTRKDTQYF. DNA for the CDR3: TGTGCCAGCAGCGTCGCTCTAACTAGGAAAGATACGCAGTATTTT.

The chain recombines TRBV28 with TRBJ2-1; TRBD2 agrees at 8 bases. The CDR3 is made up of 15 amino acids. V lost 7 bases, J lost 8 bases, and 13 bases stayed unmatched. CDR1 MDHEN and CDR2 SYDVKM come from the germline V gene. CDR3 amino acids: CASTLGYGRDDEQFF. The CDR3 DNA follows: TGTGCCAGCACCCTCGGGTACGGGAGGGACGATGAGCAGTTCTTC.

This sequence joins TRBV2 and TRBJ2-2; 9 nucleotides match TRBD2. After removal of 4 bases from V and 0 bases from J, the junction contained 12 bases not matched to a gene. The CDR3 consists of 19 residues. CDR1 and CDR2 from the germline V gene are SNHLY and FYNNEI. CDR3 coding DNA: TGTGCCAGCAGTGCCTATTTAATTCTAGCGGGATCGAACACCGGGGAGCTGTTTTTT. It specifies CASSAYLILAGSNTGELFF.

This rearrangement joins TRBV9 to TRBJ1-1, with D tentatively TRBD1 (5 bases). The germline V gene encodes CDR1 SGDLS and CDR2 YYNGEE. This CDR3 region has 13 residues. Between the trimmed V and J ends, which lost 5 bases and 5 bases, there was a span of 13 bases. CDR3 sequence: CASRPLGGTEAFF. DNA for the CDR3: TGTGCCAGCAGGCCCTTGGGGGGAACTGAAGCTTTCTTT.

The chain uses TRBV3-1 (or the pseudogene TRBV3-2) and TRBJ2-1, with 9 positions matching TRBD2. CDR3 length: 17 amino acids. V trimming: 0 bases; J trimming: 7 bases; junction bases outside the gene matches: 10. Germline V lookup: CDR1 LGHDT, CDR2 YNNKEL (reference sequence). The CDR3 bases are TGTGCCAGCAGCCAAGACGATAGCGGGGGCATACAAAATGAGCAGTTCTTC. As protein: CASSQDDSGGIQNEQFF.

The chain combines TRBV29-1 with TRBJ2-7, with 9 bases fitting TRBD2. The V gene's germline CDR1 is SQVTM and CDR2 ANQGSEA. The CDR3 runs to 14 residues. J was trimmed by 2 bases and V by 6 bases; bases with no gene match: 8. The DNA of the CDR3 is TGCAGCGTGGAAAGCGGGAGGCGCCCCTACGAGCAGTACTTC. Translated: CSVESGRRPYEQYF.

The chain couples TRBV5-4 to TRBJ2-4; 9 positions agree with TRBD1. This CDR3 region has 15 residues. The germline gives CDR1 SGHNT, CDR2 YYREEE (reference sequence). J gave up 7 bases and V 2 bases, and 7 bases lay outside the gene matches. As DNA, the CDR3 is TGTGCCAGCAGCTTACCTGGACAGGGGAGGAACATTCAGTACTTC. It codes for CASSLPGQGRNIQYF.

This chain connects TRBV6-5 to TRBJ1-2; 9 bases are shared with TRBD1. Germline loops: CDR1 MNHEY, CDR2 SVGAGI. The CDR3 consists of 13 residues. Losses at the gene ends were 5 bases for V and 7 bases for J; bases not matched to a gene: 5. The CDR3 DNA reads as TGTGCCAGCAGTAGGGACAGGGTCCGTGGCTACACCTTC. It specifies CASSRDRVRGYTF.

This clone was seen just once. V gene TRBV7-9 combines with J gene TRBJ1-6; 7 nucleotides line up with TRBD1. CDR1 is SEHNR, CDR2 FQNEAQ, per germline (reference sequence). The CDR3 totals 17 residues. J lost 10 bases, V lost 1 base, and 13 bases had no gene match. The chain's CDR3 is CASSLGTGDWVRSPLHF. The DNA of the CDR3 is TGTGCCAGCAGCTTAGGGACAGGCGACTGGGTTCGGTCACCCCTCCACTTT.

The sample holds one count of this clone. The chain links TRBV3-1 (or the pseudogene TRBV3-2) to TRBJ2-7; D remains unclear. Trimming took 0 bases from V and 2 from J, leaving 8 bases between them. CDR3 length equals 14 residues. Germline loops: CDR1 LGHDT, CDR2 YNNKEL (reference sequence). The CDR3 spells CASSQETPAYEQYF. In nucleotides, the CDR3 is TGTGCCAGCAGCCAAGAAACTCCGGCCTACGAGCAGTACTTC.

The V and J genes are TRBV27 and TRBJ1-2; TRBD1 might be the D (6 bases). The V and J ends lost 4 bases and 3 bases respectively, with 18 bases between them. This CDR3 has 16 residues. The germline CDR1 and CDR2 sequences are MNHEY and SMNVEV (reference sequence). DNA for the CDR3: TGTGCCAGCAGTTCCCGAGGTGGGACACTGGACTATGGCTACACCTTC. It yields the protein CASSSRGGTLDYGYTF.

The chain joins TRBV4-1 to TRBJ1-2, with D maybe TRBD1 (6 bases). From germline, CDR1 is MGHRA and CDR2 YSYEKL. V was shortened by 3 bases and J by 1 base, with 15 bases between the two germline ends. The CDR3 is 16 amino acids. The CDR3 spells CASSHVSGDDNYGYTF. CDR3 nucleotide sequence: TGCGCCAGCAGCCACGTCTCAGGGGATGATAACTATGGCTACACCTTC.

V and J are TRBV3-1 (or the pseudogene TRBV3-2) and TRBJ1-5; D is unresolved. This CDR3 is built from 15 residues. The V and J ends lost 1 base and 0 bases respectively, with 7 bases between them. Germline V lookup: CDR1 LGHDT, CDR2 YNNKEL (reference sequence). CDR3 in amino acids: CASSQGGDSNQPQHF. CDR3 bases: TGTGCCAGCAGCCAAGGCGGGGATAGCAATCAGCCCCAGCATTTT.

The V gene is TRBV21-1, the J gene TRBJ2-1; the table assigns TRBD1, which was not confirmed against the DNA. TRBV21-1 is flagged as a pseudogene. The CDR3 length is 9 residues. The CDR3 spells CALDTNQFF. The CDR3 DNA reads as TGTGCCTTGGACACTAACCAGTTCTTC.

The rearrangement joins TRBV3-1 (or the pseudogene TRBV3-2) to TRBJ2-1; 11 positions match TRBD2. Germline values: CDR1 LGHDT, CDR2 YNNKEL (reference sequence). The CDR3 is made up of 16 amino acids. V lost 6 bases to trimming and J lost 5 bases; unmatched junction nucleotides: 9. This CDR3 is CASRPRLAGTHNEQFF. CDR3 sequence (DNA): TGTGCCAGCAGACCACGACTAGCGGGGACACACAATGAGCAGTTCTTC.

This sequence joins TRBV5-6 and TRBJ2-3, with D possibly TRBD2 on 6 matching bases. The CDR3 totals 15 residues. Between the trimmed V and J ends, which lost 1 base and 3 bases, there was a span of 12 bases. Germline CDR1 and CDR2: SGHDT and YYEEEE. The CDR3 loop is CASSLRLARTDTQYF. The CDR3 coding sequence is TGTGCCAGCAGCTTGCGGCTAGCGCGGACAGATACGCAGTATTTT.

The chain combines TRBV3-1 (or the pseudogene TRBV3-2) with TRBJ2-5, with TRBD1 matching over 8 bases. Looked up from germline, CDR1 is LGHDT and CDR2 is YNNKEL (reference sequence). V shed 6 bases, J shed 3 bases, and the junction held 3 bases outside the gene matches. The CDR3 length is 13 residues. Here the CDR3 DNA reads TGTGCCAGCAGACCGACAGGGGAAGAGACCCAGTACTTC. This codes for CASRPTGEETQYF.

This clone has just a few counts. The rearrangement links TRBV6-4 to TRBJ2-1; 8 bases align to TRBD1. V shed 5 bases, J shed 6 bases, and the junction held 9 bases outside the gene matches. From germline, CDR1 is MRHNA and CDR2 SNTAGT. The CDR3 sequence is 15 residues long. Here the CDR3 reads CASSQSPTGGNEQFF. CDR3 nucleotide sequence: TGTGCCAGCAGTCAATCTCCCACAGGGGGCAATGAGCAGTTCTTC.

Only one count was recorded for this clone. The chain uses TRBV12-3 or TRBV12-4 and TRBJ1-3, with D uncertain. V lost 1 base to trimming and J lost 14 bases, with 9 bases between them. The CDR3 is 11 residues long. CDR3 region: CASSLGPALYF. In DNA, the CDR3 is TGTGCCAGCAGTTTAGGGCCCGCCCTATATTTT.

This clone was counted once. The chain links TRBV3-1 (or the pseudogene TRBV3-2) to TRBJ2-5; no reliable D call. The CDR3 extends over 14 amino acids. Trimming cost V 2 bases and J 1 base, with 8 bases left between them. Germline CDR1 and CDR2: LGHDT and YNNKEL (reference sequence). For the CDR3, the DNA is TGTGCCAGCAGCCAAATCCTATTCCAAGAGACCCAGTACTTC. Its translation: CASSQILFQETQYF.